This T cell receptor (beta chain) appears in the sequencing data of a study of cytomegalovirus exposure and HLA in healthy donors. The ends were cut back, 0 bases at V and 2 bases at J, with 7 bases in the middle. Germline CDR1 reads MNHEY; CDR2 reads SMNVEV (reference sequence). The CDR3 has 14 amino acids. General study points: Cytomegalovirus association was listed for approximately 160 TCR beta chains.

This clone was seen only a few times. Its antigen is not identified. Within the sample, other DNA sequences also encode this same CDR3. Libraries were prepared by immunoSEQ multiplex PCR; TCRdb keeps only in-frame clonotypes and omits some of them. The table records roughly 150,000 clones, roughly 91% of them present only once. This sequence originates from a man in his late teens or twenties in good health and CMV-seronegative. V usage is TRBV27 and J usage is TRBJ1-2; TRBD1 might be the D (5 bases). The sample taken for sequencing was PBMCs. This chain's CDR3 is CASSLSGQNYGYTF. The DNA of the CDR3 is TGTGCCAGCAGTTTATCAGGACAAAACTATGGCTACACCTTC.